This entry lists 23 T cell receptor beta chains sequenced from one sample in a study of cytomegalovirus exposure and HLA in healthy donors. Both 60 Vbeta primers and 13 Jbeta primers went into the PCR. The table came from immunoSEQ multiplex PCR; TCRdb's copy has only in-frame clones and leaves some out. The top ten clones hold about 2.5% of a sample with about 88,000 clones, 85% to 90% of them seen once. The sequencing sample was made of PBMCs. The receptors stem from a man aged 18 to 29 in good health and CMV-seronegative.

V gene TRBV2 combines with J gene TRBJ1-5; weak D call: TRBD1 (5 bases). Germline CDR1 is SNHLY and CDR2 is FYNNEI. There are 15 residues in the CDR3. Trimming took 0 bases from V and 2 from J, leaving 8 bases between them. The CDR3 DNA is TGTGCCAGCAGTGAAGCAGTCAGGGGCAATCAGCCCCAGCATTTT. This encodes CASSEAVRGNQPQHF. Complete variable domain (other parts from reference TRBV2 and TRBJ1-5): EPEVTQTPSHQVTQMGQEVILRCVPISNHLYFYWYRQILGQKVEFLVSFYNNEISEKSEIFDDQFSVERPDGSNFTLKIRSTKLEDSAMYFCASSEAVRGNQPQHFGDGTRLSIL.

This CDR3 is CASSWDRDTGELFF. CDR3 bases: TGTGCCAGCTCATGGGACAGAGACACCGGGGAGCTGTTTTTT. This chain uses TRBV18 with TRBJ2-2; 7 bases fit TRBD1. The CDR3 runs to 14 residues. After removal of 5 bases from V and 3 bases from J, the junction contained 3 bases not matched to a gene. Germline CDR1 KGHSH, CDR2 LQKENI.

This clone was detected only once. This chain links TRBV7-3 with TRBJ2-2, with 8 bases aligning to TRBD1. Germline V lookup: CDR1 SGHTA, CDR2 FQGTGA. J was trimmed by 4 bases and V by 2 bases; bases with no gene match: 6. The CDR3 is 16 amino acids. CDR3 DNA: TGTGCCAGCAGCTTACAGGGGGCATTATCCACCGGGGAGCTGTTTTTT. Amino acid sequence: CASSLQGALSTGELFF. The full variable domain, with the rest looked up from reference TRBV7-3 and TRBJ2-2, is GAGVSQTPSNKVTEKGKYVELRCDPISGHTALYWYRQSLGQGPEFLIYFQGTGAADDSGLPNDRFFAVRPEGSVSTLKIQRTERGDSAVYLCASSLQGALSTGELFFGEGSRLTVL.

The CDR3 loop reads CASSFDSPGVSDTQYF. CDR3 coding DNA: TGCGCCAGCAGCTTTGATTCTCCGGGAGTTTCAGATACGCAGTATTTT. The chain recombines TRBV5-1 with TRBJ2-3, with a weak D call TRBD2 (6 bases). The CDR3 is made up of 16 amino acids. Trimming removed 2 bases at V and 4 bases at J, with 17 bases between. Germline CDR1 reads SGHRS; CDR2 reads YFSETQ.

This chain uses TRBV2 with TRBJ2-7; tentative D call: TRBD2 (6 bases). Per germline, CDR1 SNHLY and CDR2 FYNNEI. This CDR3 spans 16 amino acids. V was cut by 8 bases and J by 4 bases, with 24 bases left in between. The CDR3 reads CASRLIGRGWSYEQYF. As DNA, the CDR3 is TGTGCCAGCCGACTAATCGGGAGAGGGTGGTCATACGAGCAGTACTTC.

V usage is TRBV7-2 and J usage is TRBJ2-1, with TRBD1 matching 7 bases. Germline V CDR1 and CDR2: SGHTA, FQGNSA. This CDR3 is built from 13 residues. V lost 5 bases and J lost 8; bases outside the gene matches: 6. DNA for the CDR3: TGTGCCAGCAGCCTAGACAGGGTCGATGAGCAGTTCTTC. Translated, it gives CASSLDRVDEQFF.

The chain combines TRBV18 with TRBJ2-5; unclear D gene. CDR1 and CDR2 (germline): KGHSH, LQKENI. V was clipped by 1 base and J by 7 bases, with 22 bases between them. The CDR3 totals 17 residues. The CDR3 reads CASSPHPPGASGGTQYF. CDR3 nucleotide sequence: TGTGCCAGCTCACCACACCCACCCGGAGCCAGTGGCGGGACCCAGTACTTC.

The J gene is TRBJ1-3, the V gene TRBV6-1; TRBD1 matches at 8 bases. There are 17 residues in the CDR3. Germline V gene lookup returns CDR1 MNHNS and CDR2 SASEGT. Trimming took 4 bases from V and 1 from J; bases not matched to a gene: 9. The CDR3 coding sequence is TGTGCCAGCAGTGCTCGACAGGGGATCGGTTCTGGAAACACCATATATTTT. It is translated as CASSARQGIGSGNTIYF.

This sequence joins TRBV29-1 and TRBJ1-2; D perhaps matches TRBD1 (6 bases). V was shortened by 6 bases and J by 8 bases, with 19 bases between the two germline ends. The CDR3 totals 13 residues. CDR1 is SQVTM and CDR2 is ANQGSEA in the germline V gene. CDR3: CSVPAQQGLGYTF. As DNA, the CDR3 is TGCAGCGTGCCAGCCCAACAGGGTCTCGGCTACACCTTC.

The J gene is TRBJ1-4, the V gene TRBV7-6; 9 bases agree with TRBD1. The CDR3 runs 16 residues. Per the germline V gene, CDR1 is SGHVS and CDR2 is FNYEAQ. Trimming removed 5 bases from V and 3 bases from J; junction bases left unmatched: 7. For the CDR3, the DNA is TGTGCCAGCAGCGCTACAGGGGGCGCGGCTAATGAAAAACTGTTTTTT. This encodes CASSATGGAANEKLFF.

This chain links TRBV4-1 with TRBJ1-1, with D unclear. Per germline, CDR1 MGHRA and CDR2 YSYEKL. V was pared by 3 bases and J by 0 bases, with 8 bases between. The CDR3 has 14 amino acids. The CDR3 loop is CASSQGQMNTEAFF. In DNA form, the CDR3 reads TGCGCCAGCAGCCAGGGCCAGATGAACACTGAAGCTTTCTTT.

The V gene is TRBV4-1, the J gene TRBJ1-5; the D is unclear. The CDR3 runs 13 residues. In germline, CDR1 is MGHRA, CDR2 YSYEKL. Trimming removed 3 bases at V and 2 bases at J, with 5 bases between. CDR3 nucleotide sequence: TGCGCCAGCAGCCATATCGGCAATCAGCCCCAGCATTTT. This codes for CASSHIGNQPQHF.

The rearrangement joins TRBV7-2 to TRBJ2-7; 8 positions match TRBD1. The CDR3 is made up of 16 amino acids. The germline V gene encodes CDR1 SGHTA and CDR2 FQGNSA. Losses at the gene ends were 3 bases for V and 2 bases for J; bases not matched to a gene: 9. The DNA for the CDR3 is TGTGCCAGCAGCTTTATGGGACAGGCCTTTCCCTACGAGCAGTACTTC. This gives the protein CASSFMGQAFPYEQYF. Using reference TRBV7-2 and TRBJ2-7 for the parts outside the CDR3, the full variable domain is GAGVSQSPSNKVTEKGKDVELRCDPISGHTALYWYRQSLGQGLEFLIYFQGNSAPDKSGLPSDRFSAERTGGSVSTLTIQRTQQEDSAVYLCASSFMGQAFPYEQYFGPGTRLTVT.

V usage is TRBV28 and J usage is TRBJ2-7, with 9 bases that match TRBD1. The CDR3 consists of 14 residues. V shed 6 bases and J 5 bases; nucleotides not matched to a gene: 8. Germline V gene data show CDR1 as MDHEN and CDR2 as SYDVKM. Here the CDR3 reads CASSFEDRGHEQYF. The CDR3 DNA sequence: TGTGCCAGCAGCTTCGAGGACAGGGGCCACGAGCAGTACTTC.

This rearrangement joins TRBV4-1 to TRBJ1-2, with D perhaps TRBD1 (5 bases). The CDR3 is 16 residues long. Germline lookup yields CDR1 MGHRA and CDR2 YSYEKL. Trimming removed 4 bases from V and 1 base from J, with 16 bases in between. DNA of the CDR3: TGCGCCAGCAGCCCCGTAGGGGCCGCGAATAACTATGGCTACACCTTC. It encodes CASSPVGAANNYGYTF.

This clone was observed once. The chain joins TRBV11-2 to TRBJ2-1, with 7 bases identical to TRBD2. The CDR3 loop spans 15 amino acids. J gave up 2 bases and V 2 bases, and 3 bases lay outside the gene matches. Looked up from germline, CDR1 is SGHAT and CDR2 is FQNNGV. CDR3 sequence: CASSLRDYPYNEQFF. The DNA of the CDR3 is TGTGCCAGCAGCTTAAGGGACTACCCCTACAATGAGCAGTTCTTC.

The table lists this clone with a count of one. The chain couples TRBV11-2 to TRBJ1-4; the D gene is possibly TRBD1 (6 bases). Germline V CDR1 and CDR2: SGHAT, FQNNGV. The CDR3 totals 14 residues. V was pared by 5 bases and J by 17 bases, with 24 bases between. The DNA of the CDR3 is TGTGCCAGCAGCCGCGACAGGACGAACTCAAAATGTTTTTTT. Protein sequence: CASSRDRTNSKCFF.

This clone was counted a single time. V and J are TRBV10-3 and TRBJ2-2; perhaps D is TRBD1 or TRBD2 (11 bases each). CDR1 and CDR2 from the germline V gene are ENHRY and SYGVKD. The CDR3 covers 18 residues. V was cut by 9 bases and J by 10 bases, with 33 bases left in between. This chain's CDR3 is CAISQDRGLLAGGSELFF. CDR3 in DNA: TGTGCCATTTCACAGGACAGGGGGCTGCTAGCGGGAGGATCGGAGCTGTTTTTT.

The chain employs TRBV29-1 and TRBJ1-1; D might be TRBD1 (5 bases). Germline loops: CDR1 SQVTM, CDR2 ANQGSEA. The CDR3 consists of 11 residues. The germline V and J ends were trimmed by 4 bases and 8 bases, with 11 bases remaining between them. CDR3 protein: CSVGRGREAFF. In nucleotides, the CDR3 is TGCAGCGTTGGTAGGGGCAGGGAAGCTTTCTTT. The complete variable domain, with remaining parts taken from reference TRBV29-1 and TRBJ1-1, reads SAVISQKPSRDICQRGTSLTIQCQVDSQVTMMFWYRQQPGQSLTLIATANQGSEATYESGFVIDKFPISRPNLTFSTLTVSNMSPEDSSIYLCSVGRGREAFFGQGTRLTVV.

This chain links TRBV7-2 with TRBJ2-7; 10 nucleotides agree with TRBD2. The V segment lost 5 bases and the J segment 4 bases; nucleotides outside the gene matches: 14. The CDR3 is 17 amino acids. Germline CDR1 and CDR2: SGHTA and FQGNSA. The CDR3 sequence is CASSLTTSGTWSYEQYF. CDR3 nucleotide sequence: TGTGCCAGCAGCCTTACCACTAGCGGGACTTGGTCGTACGAGCAGTACTTC.

This sequence joins TRBV10-1 and TRBJ1-6; 9 bases line up with TRBD1. The V gene's germline CDR1 is WNHNN and CDR2 SYGVQD (reference sequence). J gave up 7 bases and V 6 bases, and 4 bases lay outside the gene matches. CDR3 length: 14 amino acids. The CDR3 nucleotides read TGCGCCAGCAGCCCGGGACAGGGAAATTCACCCCTCCACTTT. This gives the protein CASSPGQGNSPLHF.

This clone was seen once. V is TRBV2 and J is TRBJ2-7, with D perhaps TRBD1 (6 bases). Germline V gives CDR1 SNHLY, CDR2 FYNNEI. The ends were cut back, 8 bases at V and 2 bases at J, with 10 bases in the middle. The CDR3 is 12 residues long. CDR3 residues: CASSGTPYEQYF. CDR3 DNA sequence: TGTGCCAGCTCCGGGACACCCTACGAGCAGTACTTC.

V is TRBV6-5 and J is TRBJ2-1; 11 bases match TRBD2. This CDR3 has 15 amino acids. Germline V gene lookup returns CDR1 MNHEY and CDR2 SVGAGI. J lost 8 bases, V lost 4 bases, and 7 bases had no gene match. In DNA, the CDR3 is TGTGCCAGCAGTTCTAGCGGGAGGCTTTGGGATGAGCAGTTCTTC. It yields the protein CASSSSGRLWDEQFF.